These 24 T cell receptor beta chains were sequenced from one sample in a study of CD8 T cells in ankylosing spondylitis. Study-level results: Made up of roughly 8 highly homologous variants, a TCR beta motif appeared characteristic of ankylosing spondylitis blood.

TCRdb called the 5' RACE reads again in MiXCR, with one record for every CDR3 protein. The table records a few hundred thousand distinct CDR3 sequences, about 13% of them present only once. These receptors have no known antigen. Sequencing was carried out using blood, either unsorted or a sorted T cell fraction (not recorded which). Every receptor here comes from a male donor with ankylosing spondylitis.

This clonotype showed up just a few times. CDR3 protein: CSAKTGATDTQYF. The DNA of the CDR3 is TGCAGTGCTAAGACAGGGGCCACAGATACGCAGTATTTT. The chain couples TRBV20-1 to TRBJ2-3; 8 bases are shared with TRBD1. This CDR3 comprises 13 residues. CDR1 DFQATT and CDR2 SNEGSKA come from the germline V gene (reference sequence). Trimming took 4 bases from V and 2 from J; bases not matched to a gene: 2.

The chain is built from TRBV6-5 and TRBJ1-1, with D unresolved. Trimming removed 7 bases at V and 10 bases at J, with 16 bases between. The CDR3 extends over 12 amino acids. Germline assignment: CDR1 MNHEY and CDR2 SVGAGI. The CDR3 here is CASMVAGVGAFF. The CDR3 DNA follows: TGTGCCAGCATGGTAGCTGGGGTGGGAGCTTTCTTT.

This sequence joins TRBV7-9 and TRBJ1-2, with D tentatively TRBD1 (5 bases). V gave up 3 bases and J gave up 8 bases, with 10 bases separating them. Germline V gives CDR1 SEHNR, CDR2 FQNEAQ (reference sequence). The CDR3 extends over 12 amino acids. CDR3 nucleotide sequence: TGTGCCAGCAGCTTCACCGGGACCGGCTACACCTTC. Translated: CASSFTGTGYTF.

This clonotype was detected a few times. This chain connects TRBV20-1 to TRBJ1-4, with D possibly being TRBD1 (5 bases). Trimming took off 5 bases at V and 8 bases at J, with 12 bases between the two ends. Germline CDR1 reads DFQATT; CDR2 reads SNEGSKA (reference sequence). The CDR3 loop spans 12 amino acids. The CDR3 sequence is CSAARGGEKLFF. DNA of the CDR3: TGCAGTGCTGCCCGGGGGGGAGAAAAACTGTTTTTT.

This clonotype was detected ten times or more. The rearrangement links TRBV4-2 to TRBJ2-5; 7 nucleotides align to TRBD2. CDR3 length: 15 residues. CDR1 is LGHNA and CDR2 is YNFKEQ in the germline V gene. V shed 3 bases and J 4 bases; nucleotides not matched to a gene: 8. This CDR3 is CASSHPGGRGETQYF. For the CDR3, the DNA is TGTGCCAGCAGCCACCCCGGGGGGAGGGGAGAGACCCAGTACTTC.

The chain uses TRBV28 and TRBJ2-5, with 8 positions matching TRBD1. Germline values: CDR1 MDHEN, CDR2 SYDVKM. This CDR3 region has 17 residues. Trimming removed 10 bases from V and 5 bases from J; junction bases left unmatched: 21. The CDR3 protein is CATARGTGRRSSETQYF. The DNA for the CDR3 is TGTGCCACCGCCCGGGGGACAGGCCGCCGGAGCAGCGAGACCCAGTACTTC.

This clonotype turned up a few times. The chain joins TRBV20-1 to TRBJ1-3, with D maybe TRBD1 (6 bases). The germline V gene has CDR1 DFQATT and CDR2 SNEGSKA (reference sequence). The CDR3 loop spans 11 amino acids. V lost 3 bases and J 7 bases, leaving 7 bases between the germline ends. The CDR3 region is CSASQGNTIYF. CDR3 coding DNA: TGCAGTGCTAGCCAGGGGAACACCATATATTTT.

This chain connects TRBV7-8 to TRBJ2-7; TRBD1 matches 8 bases. The CDR3 has 14 residues. The trim removed 1 base at V and 3 bases at J, leaving 2 bases unmatched. CDR1 and CDR2 from the germline V gene are SGHVS and FQNEAQ. CDR3 in DNA: TGTGCCAGCAGCTTAGGTGGGACAGGCTACGAGCAGTACGTC. Amino acids: CASSLGGTGYEQYV.

There are a few counts of this clonotype. The chain joins TRBV7-9 to TRBJ1-2; TRBD1 is a possible D gene (5 bases). V shed 4 bases and J shed 3 bases, with 15 bases lying between them. The CDR3 extends over 15 amino acids. Germline V lookup: CDR1 SEHNR, CDR2 FQNEAQ (reference sequence). The CDR3 sequence is CASSYEGVLDYGYTF. DNA of the CDR3: TGTGCCAGCAGCTACGAAGGGGTTTTAGACTATGGCTACACCTTC.

This clonotype came up many times. The CDR3 loop is CASSFVGGQETQYF. The CDR3 nucleotides are TGCGCCAGCAGCTTCGTGGGAGGCCAAGAGACCCAGTACTTC. The chain links TRBV5-1 to TRBJ2-5, with D perhaps TRBD2 (6 bases). Trimming left V 2 bases short and J 1 base short, with 9 bases between. CDR3 size: 14 residues. The germline V gene encodes CDR1 SGHRS and CDR2 YFSETQ.

This clonotype was seen more than once but under ten times. The rearrangement joins TRBV27 to TRBJ2-3; D may be TRBD1 (5 bases). The CDR3 extends over 15 amino acids. V shed 4 bases and J shed 4 bases, with 15 bases lying between them. Germline V gene lookup returns CDR1 MNHEY and CDR2 SMNVEV (reference sequence). In nucleotides, the CDR3 is TGTGCCAGCAGTTACGGCAGGGTCAGAGCAGATACGCAGTATTTT. Translation: CASSYGRVRADTQYF.

The CDR3 sequence: CASSYFTSGTDTQYF. The DNA of the CDR3 is TGTGCCAGCAGTTACTTCACGTCGGGCACAGATACGCAGTATTTT. The chain recombines TRBV6-5 with TRBJ2-3; no definite D call. The ends were cut back, 1 base at V and 1 base at J, with 9 bases in the middle. Germline loops: CDR1 MNHEY, CDR2 SVGAGI. There are 15 residues in the CDR3.

This clonotype was seen only a few times. V gene TRBV3-1 combines with J gene TRBJ1-2, with D maybe TRBD1 (6 bases). The CDR3 has 17 amino acids. Germline-derived CDR1 and CDR2 are LGHDT and YNNKEL (reference sequence). Trimming removed 0 bases at V and 4 bases at J, with 18 bases between. The CDR3 here is CASSQERGTGSGYGYTF. In DNA, the CDR3 is TGTGCCAGCAGCCAAGAAAGGGGTACAGGGAGTGGCTATGGCTACACCTTC.

This clonotype appeared many times. The chain has TRBV6-1 and TRBJ1-5; D not resolved. Germline V gives CDR1 MNHNS, CDR2 SASEGT. Trimming left V 4 bases short and J 6 bases short, with 10 bases between. The CDR3 has 13 amino acids. The CDR3 loop is CASSVDVGQPQHF. As DNA, the CDR3 is TGTGCCAGCAGTGTGGACGTAGGTCAGCCCCAGCATTTT.

Only a few counts were recorded for this clonotype. The rearrangement links TRBV5-5 to TRBJ1-1; a possible D gene is TRBD1 (5 bases). V was pared by 1 base and J by 5 bases, with 9 bases between. The CDR3 extends over 13 amino acids. CDR1 and CDR2 from the germline V gene are SGHKS and YYEKEE (reference sequence). The CDR3: CASSLTRGTEAFF. CDR3 nucleotides: TGTGCCAGCAGCTTGACTAGGGGAACTGAAGCTTTCTTT.

This clonotype has only a few counts. The chain is built from TRBV5-1 and TRBJ2-3, with 7 nucleotides matching TRBD1. Germline V CDR1 and CDR2: SGHRS, YFSETQ. Losses at the gene ends were 0 bases for V and 6 bases for J; bases not matched to a gene: 4. CDR3 size: 14 residues. The DNA of the CDR3 is TGCGCCAGCAGCTTGGACAGGGGTTTGGATACGCAGTATTTT. This translates into CASSLDRGLDTQYF. The whole variable domain, filled in from reference TRBV5-1 and TRBJ2-3, reads KAGVTQTPRYLIKTRGQQVTLSCSPISGHRSVSWYQQTPGQGLQFLFEYFSETQRNKGNFPGRFSGRQFSNSRSEMNVSTLELGDSALYLCASSLDRGLDTQYFGPGTRLTVL.

This clonotype was observed a handful of times. The chain is built from TRBV29-1 and TRBJ1-4; perhaps TRBD1 as D (6 bases). The CDR3 loop spans 13 amino acids. Per the germline V gene, CDR1 is SQVTM and CDR2 is ANQGSEA. Trimming left V 7 bases short and J 2 bases short, with 11 bases between. CDR3 in amino acids: CSGRGRTNEKLFF. In DNA, the CDR3 is TGCAGCGGCCGGGGGCGGACTAATGAAAAACTGTTTTTT.

This clonotype was detected only a few times. The chain joins TRBV20-1 to TRBJ1-2, with 11 positions matching TRBD1. The germline gives CDR1 DFQATT, CDR2 SNEGSKA (reference sequence). With V trimmed by 0 bases and J by 6 bases, 6 bases remained unmatched. The CDR3 extends over 15 amino acids. The CDR3 protein is CSARDRGQGANGYTF. CDR3 nucleotide sequence: TGCAGTGCTAGAGATCGTGGACAGGGGGCGAATGGCTACACCTTC.

The chain combines TRBV11-1 with TRBJ2-1, with 16 bases aligning to TRBD2. J was trimmed by 7 bases and V by 4 bases; bases with no gene match: 16. The CDR3 spans 20 residues. From germline, CDR1 is SGHAT and CDR2 FQDESV (reference sequence). CDR3 residues: CASSSGTSGRAHLYSNEQFF. CDR3 in DNA: TGTGCCAGCAGCTCCGGGACTAGCGGGAGGGCCCACTTATATAGTAATGAGCAGTTCTTC.

In its sample, this clonotype was seen a few times. The chain employs TRBV3-1 and TRBJ2-3; D remains ambiguous. The CDR3 has 14 amino acids. Germline lookup yields CDR1 LGHDT and CDR2 YNNKEL (reference sequence). Trimming stripped 4 bases from V and 8 bases from J, with 16 bases between. The CDR3 bases are TGTGCCAGCAGCCCCCTGGGCGGCGTGAGTACGCAGTATTTT. Translated, it gives CASSPLGGVSTQYF.

This clonotype occurred a few times. This chain joins TRBV6-1 and TRBJ2-3, with 13 bases that match TRBD2. The CDR3 runs 16 residues. The germline V gene encodes CDR1 MNHNS and CDR2 SASEGT. After removal of 6 bases from V and 6 bases from J, the junction contained 9 bases not matched to a gene. The DNA of the CDR3 is TGTGCCAGCAGCCGCGGACTAGCGGGAGCCGGCGATACGCAGTATTTT. Its protein is CASSRGLAGAGDTQYF.

The chain joins TRBV9 to TRBJ1-1, with D perhaps TRBD1 (6 bases). The CDR3 loop spans 14 amino acids. The V and J ends lost 6 bases and 5 bases respectively, with 17 bases between them. Per the germline V gene, CDR1 is SGDLS and CDR2 is YYNGEE. DNA of the CDR3: TGTGCCAGCACCGAGACAGGTGGTTCGACTGAAGCTTTCTTT. It translates to CASTETGGSTEAFF.

This chain connects TRBV20-1 to TRBJ2-3, with a tentative D call TRBD2 (6 bases). This CDR3 is 13 amino acids long. Germline values: CDR1 DFQATT, CDR2 SNEGSKA (reference sequence). The V end was cut by 6 bases, the J end by 1 base, with 11 bases between. The chain's CDR3 is CSAPGEGTDTQYF. CDR3 bases: TGCAGTGCCCCGGGAGAGGGCACAGATACGCAGTATTTT.

CDR3 bases: TGCAGTGCTAGGGCCCCGTTGGACGGCAATGGCTACACCTTC. This codes for CSARAPLDGNGYTF. The chain uses TRBV20-1 and TRBJ1-2; D gene unclear. This CDR3 has 14 residues. With 3 bases removed from V and 6 bases from J, the gap between germline ends came to 17 bases. The germline V gene encodes CDR1 DFQATT and CDR2 SNEGSKA (reference sequence).